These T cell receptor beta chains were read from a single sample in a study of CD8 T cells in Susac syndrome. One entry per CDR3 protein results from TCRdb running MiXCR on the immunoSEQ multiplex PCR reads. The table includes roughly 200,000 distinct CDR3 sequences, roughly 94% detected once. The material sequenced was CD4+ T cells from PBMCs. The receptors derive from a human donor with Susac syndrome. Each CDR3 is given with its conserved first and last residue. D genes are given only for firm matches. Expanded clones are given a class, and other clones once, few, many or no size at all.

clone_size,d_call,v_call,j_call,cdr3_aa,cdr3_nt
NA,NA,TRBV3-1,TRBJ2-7,CASSQGDNSYEQYF,TGTGCCAGCAGCCAAGGGGACAACTCCTACGAGCAGTACTTC
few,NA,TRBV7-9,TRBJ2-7,CASSRQGYEQYF,TGTGCCAGCAGCCGTCAGGGTTACGAGCAGTACTTC
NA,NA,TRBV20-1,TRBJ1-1,CSGKANTEAFF,TGCAGTGGAAAGGCGAACACTGAAGCTTTCTTT
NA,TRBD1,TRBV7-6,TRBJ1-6,CASSLHEQGNNSPLHF,TGTGCCAGCAGCTTACACGAACAGGGGAATAATTCACCCCTCCACTTT
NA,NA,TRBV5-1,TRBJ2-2,CASSLGLVANTGELFF,TGCGCCAGCAGCTTGGGACTGGTCGCGAACACCGGGGAGCTGTTTTTT
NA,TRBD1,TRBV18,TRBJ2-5,CASSPATGGQETQYF,TGTGCCAGCTCACCGGCCACAGGGGGCCAAGAGACCCAGTACTTC
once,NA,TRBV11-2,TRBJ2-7,CASRGIAYEQYF,TGTGCCAGCCGGGGCATTGCCTACGAGCAGTACTTC
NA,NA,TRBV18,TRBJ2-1,CASSLQDWNEQFF,TGTGCCAGCTCCCTACAGGACTGGAATGAGCAGTTCTTC
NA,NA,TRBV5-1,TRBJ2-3,CASSRVGTTSTDTQYF,TGCGCCAGCAGCCGTGTGGGCACAACTAGCACAGATACGCAGTATTTT
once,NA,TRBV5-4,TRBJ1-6,CASSLGGLDNSPLHF,TGTGCCAGCAGCTTGGGGGGGCTGGATAATTCACCCCTCCACTTT
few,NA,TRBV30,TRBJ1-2,CASSAGRTGYTF,TGTGCCTCATCGGCAGGGAGGACGGGCTACACCTTC
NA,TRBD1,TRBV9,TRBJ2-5,CASSVGQEIQETQYF,TGTGCCAGCAGCGTTGGACAGGAGATACAAGAGACCCAGTACTTC
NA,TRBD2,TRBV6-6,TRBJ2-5,CASMGLAGATAETQYF,TGTGCCAGCATGGGACTAGCGGGGGCCACGGCGGAGACCCAGTACTTC
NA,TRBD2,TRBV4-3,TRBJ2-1,CASSQEPSGGYTYNEQFF,TGCGCCAGCAGCCAAGAGCCTAGCGGGGGCTATACCTACAATGAGCAGTTCTTC
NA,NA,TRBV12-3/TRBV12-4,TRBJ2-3,CASSYTGSRGTDTQYF,TGTGCCAGCAGCTACACAGGGTCTCGGGGCACAGATACGCAGTATTTT
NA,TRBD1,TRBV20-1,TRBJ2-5,CSAWDRGKTQYF,TGCAGTGCTTGGGACAGGGGGAAGACCCAGTACTTC
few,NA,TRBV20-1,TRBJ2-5,CSARGDGETQYF,TGCAGTGCTAGGGGGGACGGGGAGACCCAGTACTTC
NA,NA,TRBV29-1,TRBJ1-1,CSVVRVNTEAFF,TGCAGCGTTGTCCGGGTGAACACTGAAGCTTTCTTT
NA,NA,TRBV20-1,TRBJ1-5,CSARADGRNQHF,TGCAGTGCTAGAGCGGACGGCCGAAACCAGCATTTT
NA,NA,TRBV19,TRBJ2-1,CASSILQGYSNEQFF,TGTGCCAGTAGTATTCTCCAGGGGTATAGCAATGAGCAGTTCTTC
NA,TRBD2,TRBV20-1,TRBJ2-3,CSAPPVSTSGGPSTDTQYF,TGCAGTGCTCCCCCAGTGTCGACTAGCGGGGGGCCTAGCACAGATACGCAGTATTTT
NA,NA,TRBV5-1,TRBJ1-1,CASSLEAFF,TGCGCCAGCAGCTTGGAAGCTTTCTTT
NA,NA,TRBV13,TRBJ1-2,CASSPRGGNYGYTF,TGTGCCAGCAGCCCTCGTGGGGGGAACTATGGCTACACCTTC
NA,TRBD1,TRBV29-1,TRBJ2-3,CSVERGPTDTQYF,TGCAGCGTTGAGAGGGGGCCCACAGATACGCAGTATTTT
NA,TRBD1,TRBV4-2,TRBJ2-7,CASSQESPYRGGLLGQYF,TGTGCCAGCAGCCAAGAATCCCCCTACAGAGGGGGCCTCCTCGGGCAGTACTTC
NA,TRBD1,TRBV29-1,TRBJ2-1,CSVTGTGVGQFF,TGCAGCGTGACCGGGACAGGGGTGGGGCAGTTCTTC
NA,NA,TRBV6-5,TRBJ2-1,CASLKGGTGNEQFF,TGTGCCAGCCTTAAAGGGGGGACGGGCAATGAGCAGTTCTTC
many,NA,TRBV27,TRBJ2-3,CASSPRTDTQYF,TGTGCCAGCAGCCCACGCACAGATACGCAGTATTTT
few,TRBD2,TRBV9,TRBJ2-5,CASSSSGGQETQYF,TGTGCCAGCAGCTCATCGGGGGGCCAAGAGACCCAGTACTTC
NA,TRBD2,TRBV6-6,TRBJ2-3,CASSPGGYSADTQYF,TGTGCCAGCAGTCCGGGGGGGTACTCGGCAGATACGCAGTATTTT
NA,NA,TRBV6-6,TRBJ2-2,CASHQRTVNTGELFF,TGTGCCAGCCACCAACGGACAGTTAACACCGGGGAGCTGTTTTTT
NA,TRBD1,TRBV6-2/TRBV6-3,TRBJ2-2,CASSLQGASTGELFF,TGTGCCAGCAGTTTACAGGGGGCATCAACCGGGGAGCTGTTTTTT
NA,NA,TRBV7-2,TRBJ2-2,CASSRDSTNTGELFF,TGTGCCAGCAGCCGGGACTCCACGAACACCGGGGAGCTGTTTTTT
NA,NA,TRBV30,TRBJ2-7,CAWSGHSAGFGEQYF,TGTGCCTGGAGTGGTCATAGTGCGGGCTTTGGGGAGCAGTACTTC
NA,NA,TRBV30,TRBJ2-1,CAWSLGQPYNEQFF,TGTGCCTGGAGCCTCGGACAGCCCTACAATGAGCAGTTCTTC
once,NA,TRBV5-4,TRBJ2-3,CASSYTGTDTQYF,TGTGCCAGCAGCTACACAGGGACAGATACGCAGTATTTT
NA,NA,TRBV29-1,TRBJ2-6,CSVGPGANVLTF,TGCAGCGTTGGACCTGGGGCCAACGTCCTGACTTTC
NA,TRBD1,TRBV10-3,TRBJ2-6,CAIRGTGDPSGANVLTF,TGTGCCATCAGAGGGACAGGGGACCCTTCTGGGGCCAACGTCCTGACTTTC
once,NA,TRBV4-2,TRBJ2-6,CASSQDRGASSGANVLTF,TGTGCCAGCAGCCAAGATCGAGGAGCCAGCTCTGGGGCCAACGTCCTGACTTTC
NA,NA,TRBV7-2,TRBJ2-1,CASSPSWGNNEQFF,TGTGCCAGCAGCCCCTCGTGGGGGAACAATGAGCAGTTCTTC
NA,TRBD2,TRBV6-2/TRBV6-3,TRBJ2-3,CASSPRLAGGQDTQYF,TGTGCCAGCAGTCCCCGACTAGCGGGGGGGCAAGATACGCAGTATTTT
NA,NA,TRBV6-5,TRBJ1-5,CASSEDSYQPQHF,TGTGCCAGCAGTGAAGACAGTTATCAGCCCCAGCATTTT
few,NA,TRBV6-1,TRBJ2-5,CASRRRSQETQYF,TGTGCCAGCAGGAGGCGGTCCCAAGAGACCCAGTACTTC
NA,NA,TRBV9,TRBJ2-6,CASSTSSSGANVLTF,TGTGCCAGCAGCACATCAAGCTCTGGGGCCAACGTCCTGACTTTC
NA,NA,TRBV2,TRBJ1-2,CASSDSQTDGYTF,TGTGCCAGCAGTGACAGCCAAACAGATGGCTACACCTTC
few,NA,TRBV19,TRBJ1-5,CASSIVGGGPPQHF,TGTGCCAGTAGTATAGTAGGGGGAGGGCCGCCCCAGCATTTT
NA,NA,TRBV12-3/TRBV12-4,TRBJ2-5,CASASGGPWETQYF,TGTGCCAGCGCATCGGGGGGCCCGTGGGAGACCCAGTACTTC
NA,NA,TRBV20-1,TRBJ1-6,CSATLTKTGSSYNSPLHF,TGCAGTGCTACCTTAACTAAAACGGGGAGCTCCTATAATTCACCCCTCCACTTT
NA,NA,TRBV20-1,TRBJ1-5,CSARDFSGANNQPQHF,TGCAGTGCTAGGGACTTCTCGGGGGCAAACAATCAGCCCCAGCATTTT
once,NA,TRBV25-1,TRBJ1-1,CASSDVRGGTEAFF,TGTGCCAGCAGTGATGTACGCGGGGGTACTGAAGCTTTCTTT
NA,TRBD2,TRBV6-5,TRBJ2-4,CASSYSNIAGGPDIQYF,TGTGCCAGCAGTTACTCGAATATAGCGGGGGGGCCAGACATTCAGTACTTC
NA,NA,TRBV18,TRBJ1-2,CASSPIQGGYTF,TGTGCCAGCTCACCAATCCAGGGTGGCTACACCTTC
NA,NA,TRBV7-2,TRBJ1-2,CASSLTAGRNGYTF,TGTGCCAGCAGCTTAACGGCAGGCAGGAATGGCTACACCTTC
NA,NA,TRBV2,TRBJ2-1,CASSRPGYNEQFF,TGTGCCAGCTCGCGACCTGGCTACAATGAGCAGTTCTTC
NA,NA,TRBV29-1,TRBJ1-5,CSVGYSPAEPQHF,TGCAGCGTTGGGTACAGCCCAGCGGAGCCCCAGCATTTT
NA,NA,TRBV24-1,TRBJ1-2,CATSGPAAANYGYTF,TGTGCCACCAGTGGACCGGCGGCCGCTAACTATGGCTACACCTTC
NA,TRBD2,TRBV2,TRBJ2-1,CASRRRTASGDNEQFF,TGTGCCAGCAGGAGGCGGACGGCTAGCGGGGACAATGAGCAGTTCTTC
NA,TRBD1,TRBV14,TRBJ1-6,CASSLVTGGGSPLHF,TGTGCCAGCAGCCTAGTGACAGGGGGAGGTTCACCCCTCCACTTT